These T cell receptor beta chains were read from a single sample in a study of T cells of healthy individuals. Using its own MiXCR run on the 5' RACE reads, TCRdb lists one record per CDR3 protein. The repertoire holds about 53,000 distinct CDR3 sequences, with about 14% as singletons. These receptors were obtained from a human donor in good health. Each CDR3 is given with its conserved first and last residue. Fields, in order: V gene, clone size, J gene, D gene, CDR3 DNA, CDR3 protein. The D gene is left open where the match is weak. A row's size may be missing; if present it is once, few, many or a size class.

>TRBV29-1|many|TRBJ2-3|.
TGCAGCGTTGACGGTGTATCGACAGATACGCAGTATTTT
CSVDGVSTDTQYF
>TRBV7-6|many|TRBJ1-3|.
TGTGCCAGCAGCTTAGCGTTGCAGGGGTTTGGAAACACCATATATTTT
CASSLALQGFGNTIYF
>TRBV6-2/TRBV6-3|.|TRBJ2-1|TRBD2
TGTGCCAGCAGTTTCGGACTAGCGGCCTTCGATGAGCAGTTCTTC
CASSFGLAAFDEQFF
>TRBV4-1|once|TRBJ2-6|.
TGCGCCAGCAGCCGCGATCCAACCGGGACGGAAGGAAGAAATTTC
CASSRDPTGTEGRNF
>TRBV7-2|many|TRBJ1-5|TRBD1
TGTGCCAGCAGCTTAGAACAGGGGGCAAGTCAGCCCCAGCATTTT
CASSLEQGASQPQHF
>TRBV2|few|TRBJ2-5|TRBD1
TGTGCCAGCAGTAGGGACAGGGGATCAGAGACCCAGTACTTC
CASSRDRGSETQYF
>TRBV20-1|few|TRBJ2-1|TRBD2
TGCAGTGCTCCCGGAGAGCGGGAGGGCCGCAATGAGCAGTTCTTC
CSAPGEREGRNEQFF
>TRBV6-5|few|TRBJ2-7|TRBD2
TGTGCCAGCAGTTACGCGGGGGGGAGCTCCTACGAGCAGTACTTC
CASSYAGGSSYEQYF
>TRBV7-3|few|TRBJ2-3|TRBD2
TGTGCCAGCAGCTTAAGCTTGGGGGGGGCAGATACGCAGTATTTT
CASSLSLGGADTQYF
>TRBV19|.|TRBJ1-1|.
TGTGCCAGTAGGCCCCCGACAGGAGTGAACACTGAAGCTTTCTTT
CASRPPTGVNTEAFF
>TRBV6-5|few|TRBJ2-7|TRBD1
TGTGCCAGCAGTTACTCCTCCGGGACAGGGACCTACGAGCAGTACTTC
CASSYSSGTGTYEQYF